A single sample gave rise to the 28 T cell receptor beta chains below, sequenced in a study of blood T cell repertoires in COVID-19. Libraries were prepared by immunoSEQ multiplex PCR; TCRdb keeps only in-frame clonotypes and omits some of them. The sample records about 300,000 clones, about 90% being singletons. The sample taken for sequencing was PBMCs or T cells enriched from blood (not recorded which). These receptors were obtained from a woman aged 25-40 years who had recovered from COVID-19.

The DNA for the CDR3 is TGTGCCAGCAGCTATGGACAGAAAAATGAAAAACTGTTTTTT. Translated: CASSYGQKNEKLFF. J is TRBJ1-4 and V is TRBV11-2; tentative D call: TRBD1 (6 bases). Germline V lookup: CDR1 SGHAT, CDR2 FQNNGV. Deletions cut 4 bases from V and 5 bases from J, with 11 bases between. The CDR3 covers 14 residues.

The genes are TRBV30 and TRBJ1-3; 8 bases are shared with TRBD1. The V gene's germline CDR1 is GTSNPN and CDR2 SVGIG (reference sequence). This CDR3 has 13 amino acids. V was pared by 4 bases and J by 2 bases, with 1 base of the junction left unmatched. The CDR3 bases are TGTGCCTGGAAACAGGGGGCTGGAAACACCATATATTTT. This encodes CAWKQGAGNTIYF.

The chain employs TRBV11-2 and TRBJ2-7; 12 bases map to TRBD1. V shed 3 bases and J 2 bases; nucleotides not matched to a gene: 8. The CDR3 is 17 residues long. Germline values: CDR1 SGHAT, CDR2 FQNNGV. CDR3 nucleotide sequence: TGTGCCAGCAGCTTTGGGACAGGGGGCCATCACACCTACGAGCAGTACTTC. Its protein product is CASSFGTGGHHTYEQYF.

In this sample, this clone turned up a few times. CDR3 bases: TGCGCCAGCAGCTTGGAGCCGGGACTAGCGGGGCCCTACGAGCAGTACTTC. Its translation is CASSLEPGLAGPYEQYF. The V and J genes are TRBV5-1 and TRBJ2-7; TRBD2 matches at 13 bases. The germline V gene encodes CDR1 SGHRS and CDR2 YFSETQ. There are 17 residues in the CDR3. V gave up 0 bases and J gave up 2 bases; unmatched junction bases: 5.

The J gene is TRBJ2-4, the V gene TRBV27, with 7 bases lining up with TRBD1. In germline, CDR1 is MNHEY, CDR2 SMNVEV (reference sequence). The CDR3 length is 15 residues. Trimming removed 3 bases from V and 2 bases from J; junction bases left unmatched: 4. The CDR3 region is CASSFKGAPKNIQYF. The DNA for the CDR3 is TGTGCCAGCAGTTTCAAGGGGGCGCCCAAAAACATTCAGTACTTC.

The chain combines TRBV15 with TRBJ1-2, with D possibly TRBD1 on 5 matching bases. V was trimmed by 3 bases and J by 4 bases, leaving 9 bases between them. The CDR3 has 13 residues. In germline, CDR1 is LNHNV, CDR2 YYDKDF (reference sequence). The CDR3 is CATSRTDLYGYTF. In nucleotides, the CDR3 is TGTGCCACCAGCAGGACAGACCTCTATGGCTACACCTTC.

The chain employs TRBV12-5 and TRBJ2-3; 8 bases align to TRBD1. Per germline, CDR1 LGHNT and CDR2 FRNRAP. Unmatched junction bases numbered 6, after V lost 1 base and J lost 0 bases. The CDR3 is made up of 17 amino acids. The CDR3 nucleotides read TGTGCTAGTGGTTTGGGACACAGGGGGACTAGCACAGATACGCAGTATTTT. This gives the protein CASGLGHRGTSTDTQYF.

The chain carries TRBV5-1 and TRBJ1-1; D may be TRBD1 (5 bases). The germline CDR1 and CDR2 sequences are SGHRS and YFSETQ. V gave up 2 bases and J gave up 1 base, with 12 bases separating them. This CDR3 has 15 residues. CDR3 nucleotide sequence: TGCGCCAGCAGCTTAACCCTGGGGGGGAACACTGAAGCTTTCTTT. Amino acids: CASSLTLGGNTEAFF.

The chain carries TRBV2 and TRBJ2-3, with a weak D call TRBD2 (5 bases). Deletions cut 7 bases from V and 1 base from J, with 15 bases between. Germline V lookup: CDR1 SNHLY, CDR2 FYNNEI. The CDR3 has 15 residues. CDR3 nucleotides: TGTGCCAGCAAGGTGGGGAGTGCTCGCACAGATACGCAGTATTTT. Its translation: CASKVGSARTDTQYF.

V and J are TRBV7-3 and TRBJ2-5, with TRBD2 as a possible D gene (6 bases). V shed 3 bases and J shed 5 bases, with 16 bases lying between them. The CDR3 has 15 residues. Germline assignment: CDR1 SGHTA and CDR2 FQGTGA. The DNA for the CDR3 is TGTGCCAGCAGCTTCGGATTGGCGGGGTTTGAGACCCAGTACTTC. Translated: CASSFGLAGFETQYF.

This clone showed up just a few times. The CDR3, as DNA: TGTGCCACCAGTGATGTTAGCGGGGGGGTCCATGAGCAGTTCTTC. Translating it yields CATSDVSGGVHEQFF. The chain uses TRBV24-1 and TRBJ2-1; 11 nucleotides match TRBD2. V was pared by 3 bases and J by 8 bases, with 5 bases of the junction left unmatched. Germline V gives CDR1 KGHDR, CDR2 SFDVKD. The CDR3 sequence is 15 residues long.

The CDR3 sequence: CASSSTFGETQYF. The DNA for the CDR3 is TGTGCCAGCAGCTCCACGTTCGGGGAGACCCAGTACTTC. The rearrangement joins TRBV7-9 to TRBJ2-5; D is uncertain. From germline, CDR1 is SEHNR and CDR2 FQNEAQ (reference sequence). This CDR3 has 13 amino acids. Trimming took off 4 bases at V and 5 bases at J, with 11 bases between the two ends.

This chain connects TRBV9 to TRBJ2-7, with 7 bases matching TRBD1. Germline V gene data show CDR1 as SGDLS and CDR2 as YYNGEE. The CDR3 is 14 residues long. V shed 0 bases and J 6 bases; nucleotides not matched to a gene: 6. The CDR3 bases are TGTGCCAGCAGCGTAGAGCAGGGGGTCCGCGAGCAGTACTTC. It is translated as CASSVEQGVREQYF. Based on the CDR3 plus reference TRBV9 and TRBJ2-7, the full variable domain is DSGVTQTPKHLITATGQRVTLRCSPRSGDLSVYWYQQSLDQGLQFLIQYYNGEERAKGNILERFSAQQFPDLHSELNLSSLELGDSALYFCASSVEQGVREQYFGPGTRLTVT.

The chain has TRBV6-5 and TRBJ1-2; TRBD1 matches 8 bases. This CDR3 has 15 amino acids. From germline, CDR1 is MNHEY and CDR2 SVGAGI. V shed 6 bases and J 4 bases; nucleotides not matched to a gene: 10. CDR3 residues: CASSQSGTGGYGYTF. CDR3 sequence (DNA): TGTGCCAGCAGCCAGAGTGGTACAGGGGGCTATGGCTACACCTTC.

CDR3 nucleotide sequence: TGTGCCAGCAGTTCCTCTTCTCTAACCGGAGCTTTCTTT. It yields the protein CASSSSSLTGAFF. The chain combines TRBV12-3 or TRBV12-4 with TRBJ1-1; D call uncertain. Trimming took off 4 bases at V and 10 bases at J, with 16 bases between the two ends. The CDR3 covers 13 residues.

This sequence joins TRBV5-6 and TRBJ1-1, with 7 bases identical to TRBD1. V lost 4 bases, J lost 7 bases, and 7 bases stayed unmatched. CDR1 SGHDT and CDR2 YYEEEE come from the germline V gene. The length of the CDR3 is 13 residues. In DNA, the CDR3 is TGTGCCAGCAGCCTTGGGACAGCCCTTGAAGCTTTCTTT. It codes for CASSLGTALEAFF.

The genes are TRBV6-1 and TRBJ1-2; no clear D. CDR1 is MNHNS and CDR2 is SASEGT in the germline V gene. The CDR3 length is 14 residues. V lost 0 bases and J lost 4, with 9 bases in between. The CDR3 region is CASSEAGGPYGYTF. The DNA of the CDR3 is TGTGCCAGCAGTGAAGCGGGAGGGCCCTATGGCTACACCTTC.

This clone was seen only once. The chain joins TRBV9 to TRBJ2-4; 11 bases agree with TRBD1. Looked up from germline, CDR1 is SGDLS and CDR2 is YYNGEE. The CDR3 length is 15 residues. V gave up 4 bases and J gave up 7 bases; unmatched junction bases: 7. CDR3 DNA: TGTGCCAGCAGCCTCCCGGGACAGGGGGGGAACATTCAGTACTTC. It is translated as CASSLPGQGGNIQYF.

This clone has a handful of counts. CDR3: CASSESKSGLQRYNEQFF. CDR3 bases: TGCGCCAGCAGTGAGTCGAAATCGGGACTCCAGCGGTACAATGAGCAGTTCTTC. The genes are TRBV10-1 and TRBJ2-1; a possible D gene is TRBD2 (6 bases). Germline V CDR1 and CDR2: WNHNN, SYGVQD (reference sequence). CDR3 length: 18 amino acids. V was cut by 0 bases and J by 4 bases, with 19 bases left in between.

The chain employs TRBV7-3 and TRBJ1-1; D unresolved. This CDR3 comprises 13 residues. With 5 bases removed from V and 5 bases from J, the gap between germline ends came to 12 bases. Germline values: CDR1 SGHTA, CDR2 FQGTGA. CDR3 sequence (DNA): TGTGCCAGCAGCCACGCCCCCCGGACTGAAGCTTTCTTT. Translated: CASSHAPRTEAFF.

CDR3 sequence (DNA): TGTGCCAGTAGTACGGGGGGCGTTCGCACTGAAGCTTTCTTT. Translating gives CASSTGGVRTEAFF. This chain connects TRBV19 to TRBJ1-1; D may be TRBD1 (6 bases). This CDR3 region has 14 residues. The germline V and J ends were trimmed by 4 bases and 4 bases, with 13 bases remaining between them. Germline V gene sequence: CDR1 LNHDA, CDR2 SQIVND (reference sequence).

J is TRBJ1-1 and V is TRBV18; 10 nucleotides align to TRBD1. J was trimmed by 3 bases and V by 8 bases; bases with no gene match: 6. Per germline, CDR1 KGHSH and CDR2 LQKENI. The CDR3 is made up of 14 amino acids. This chain's CDR3 is CASTTGGWDTEAFF. CDR3 nucleotides: TGTGCCAGCACGACAGGGGGCTGGGACACTGAAGCTTTCTTT. Using reference TRBV18 and TRBJ1-1 for the parts outside the CDR3, the full variable domain is NAGVMQNPRHLVRRRGQEARLRCSPMKGHSHVYWYRQLPEEGLKFMVYLQKENIIDESGMPKERFSAEFPKEGPSILRIQQVVRGDSAAYFCASTTGGWDTEAFFGQGTRLTVV.

The gene calls are TRBV30 and TRBJ1-2; D gene ambiguous. This CDR3 region has 12 residues. V was trimmed by 2 bases and J by 4 bases, leaving 8 bases between them. Germline loops: CDR1 GTSNPN, CDR2 SVGIG (reference sequence). The CDR3 is CAWSSGFYGYTF. In DNA, the CDR3 is TGTGCCTGGAGTTCAGGATTCTATGGCTACACCTTC. Full variable domain (rest looked up from reference TRBV30 and TRBJ1-2): SQTIHQWPATLVQPVGSPLSLECTVEGTSNPNLYWYRQAAGRGLQLLFYSVGIGQISSEVPQNLSASRPQDRQFILSSKKLLLSDSGFYLCAWSSGFYGYTFGSGTRLTVV.

Of note for this clone: Other nucleotide sequences from this sample produce the same CDR3. The chain employs TRBV30 and TRBJ1-4; no reliable D call. Germline V gene data show CDR1 as GTSNPN and CDR2 as SVGIG (reference sequence). V lost 0 bases, J lost 10 bases, and 6 bases lay in between. This CDR3 contains 11 residues. The CDR3 loop is CAWSVPGKLFF. The CDR3, as DNA: TGTGCCTGGAGTGTACCAGGAAAACTGTTTTTT. Full variable domain (rest looked up from reference TRBV30 and TRBJ1-4): SQTIHQWPATLVQPVGSPLSLECTVEGTSNPNLYWYRQAAGRGLQLLFYSVGIGQISSEVPQNLSASRPQDRQFILSSKKLLLSDSGFYLCAWSVPGKLFFGSGTQLSVL.

J is TRBJ2-2 and V is TRBV27; 15 bases line up with TRBD2. Germline V gene sequence: CDR1 MNHEY, CDR2 SMNVEV (reference sequence). The CDR3 runs 19 residues. J lost 1 base, V lost 4 bases, and 7 bases had no gene match. The CDR3 DNA sequence: TGTGCCAGCAGTTCGAACGGACTAGCGGGGGGGCAGAACACCGGGGAGCTGTTTTTT. Translating it yields CASSSNGLAGGQNTGELFF.

The rearrangement uses TRBV27 and TRBJ1-6; TRBD1 might be the D (5 bases). Germline CDR1 and CDR2: MNHEY and SMNVEV (reference sequence). The CDR3 has 15 residues. V was cut by 2 bases and J by 2 bases, with 7 bases left in between. CDR3 nucleotides: TGTGCCAGCAGTTTACGGGGGGCCTATAATTCACCCCTCCACTTT. It encodes CASSLRGAYNSPLHF.

Notes on this clone: Different DNA sequences within this sample yield the same CDR3. The chain has TRBV19 and TRBJ1-5; the D gene is possibly TRBD1 (6 bases). CDR1 and CDR2 from the germline V gene are LNHDA and SQIVND (reference sequence). The CDR3 sequence is 14 residues long. The V and J ends lost 1 base and 6 bases respectively, with 10 bases between them. The CDR3 coding sequence is TGTGCCAGTAGTATAGGCCAAGGGGGTCAGCCCCAGCATTTT. This sequence encodes CASSIGQGGQPQHF.

The chain is built from TRBV6-2 or TRBV6-3 and TRBJ1-5; 8 bases match TRBD1. Germline assignment: CDR1 MNHEY and CDR2 SVGEGT. The CDR3 contains 18 residues. V gave up 0 bases and J gave up 4 bases; unmatched junction bases: 11. The chain's CDR3 is CASSYSAGGRAGNQPQHF. The CDR3 bases are TGTGCCAGCAGTTACTCGGCAGGGGGCCGCGCTGGGAATCAGCCCCAGCATTTT.